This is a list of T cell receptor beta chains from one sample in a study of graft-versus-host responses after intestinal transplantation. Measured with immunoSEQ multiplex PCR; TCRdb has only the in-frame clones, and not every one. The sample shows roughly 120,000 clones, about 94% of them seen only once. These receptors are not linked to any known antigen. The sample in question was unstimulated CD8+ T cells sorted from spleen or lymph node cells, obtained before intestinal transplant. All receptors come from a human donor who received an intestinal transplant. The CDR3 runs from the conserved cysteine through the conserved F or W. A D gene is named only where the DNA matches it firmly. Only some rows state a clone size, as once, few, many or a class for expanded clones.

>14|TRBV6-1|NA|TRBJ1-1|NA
CASSDLAGNTEAFF
TGTGCCAGCAGTGACTTGGCCGGGAACACTGAAGCTTTCTTT
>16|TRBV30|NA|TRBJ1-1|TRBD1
CAWRTYDRVRGTEAFF
TGTGCCTGGAGGACGTATGACAGGGTGAGAGGAACTGAAGCTTTCTTT
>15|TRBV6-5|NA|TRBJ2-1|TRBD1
CASSFLTDRGNEQFF
TGTGCCAGCAGTTTCCTCACCGACAGGGGCAATGAGCAGTTCTTC
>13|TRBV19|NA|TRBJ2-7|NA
CASSIPGTVEQYF
TGTGCCAGTAGTATCCCAGGGACGGTCGAGCAGTACTTC
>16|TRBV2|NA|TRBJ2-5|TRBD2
CASSEGREAGAETQYF
TGTGCCAGCAGTGAAGGGAGGGAAGCGGGGGCAGAGACCCAGTACTTC
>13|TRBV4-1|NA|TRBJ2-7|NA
CASSQIGIYEQYF
TGCGCCAGCAGCCAAATAGGGATTTACGAGCAGTACTTC
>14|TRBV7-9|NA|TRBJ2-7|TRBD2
CASSSSGRSDEQYF
TGTGCCAGCAGCTCGAGCGGGAGGTCCGACGAGCAGTACTTC
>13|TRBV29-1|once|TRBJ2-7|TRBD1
CSVHWDSSYEQYF
TGCAGCGTCCACTGGGACAGCTCCTACGAGCAGTACTTC
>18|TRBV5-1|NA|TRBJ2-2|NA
CASSLGLLGGRNTGELFF
TGCGCCAGCAGCTTGGGGCTCCTCGGGGGCCGTAACACCGGGGAGCTGTTTTTT
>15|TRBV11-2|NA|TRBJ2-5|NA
CASSSRGRAQETQYF
TGTGCCAGCAGCTCGAGGGGCAGAGCTCAAGAGACCCAGTACTTC
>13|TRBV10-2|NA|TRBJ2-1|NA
CASSETGHNEQFF
TGCGCCAGCAGTGAGACAGGCCACAATGAGCAGTTCTTC
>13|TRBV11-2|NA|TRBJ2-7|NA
CASSLGTVYEQYF
TGTGCCAGCAGCTTAGGGACAGTTTACGAGCAGTACTTC
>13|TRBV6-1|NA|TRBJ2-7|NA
CASSWTETYEQYF
TGTGCCAGCAGTTGGACAGAGACCTACGAGCAGTACTTC
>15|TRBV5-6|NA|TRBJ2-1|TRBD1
CASSLTTGGRNEQFF
TGTGCCAGCAGCTTAACGACAGGGGGGCGGAATGAGCAGTTCTTC
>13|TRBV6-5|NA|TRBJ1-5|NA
CASSWGPEGPQHF
TGTGCCAGCAGTTGGGGACCCGAAGGGCCCCAGCATTTT
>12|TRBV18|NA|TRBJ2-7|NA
CASSPDPYEQYF
TGTGCCAGCTCACCGGACCCCTACGAGCAGTACTTC
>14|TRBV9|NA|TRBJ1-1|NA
CASSGQNRNTEAFF
TGTGCCAGCAGCGGACAGAACAGAAACACTGAAGCTTTCTTT
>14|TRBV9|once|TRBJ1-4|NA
CASSVGAGPEKLFF
TGTGCCAGCAGCGTAGGGGCGGGGCCTGAAAAACTGTTTTTT
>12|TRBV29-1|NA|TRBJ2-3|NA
CSVEGNRDTQYF
TGCAGCGTTGAAGGAAATCGGGATACGCAGTATTTT
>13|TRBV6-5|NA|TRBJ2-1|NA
CASSSGQRNEQFF
TGTGCCAGCAGTTCTGGACAGCGGAATGAGCAGTTCTTC
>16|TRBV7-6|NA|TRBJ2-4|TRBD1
CASSQGTGGAKNIQYF
TGTGCCAGCAGCCAGGGGACAGGGGGAGCCAAAAACATTCAGTACTTC
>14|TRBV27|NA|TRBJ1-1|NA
CASSPRDGYTEAFF
TGTGCCAGCAGTCCACGGGACGGATACACTGAAGCTTTCTTT
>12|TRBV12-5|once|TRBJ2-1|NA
CASGFPFNEQFF
TGTGCTAGTGGTTTTCCGTTCAATGAGCAGTTCTTC
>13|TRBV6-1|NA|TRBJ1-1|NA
CASTYLRGEGAFF
TGTGCCAGCACCTACCTCAGGGGCGAGGGAGCTTTCTTT
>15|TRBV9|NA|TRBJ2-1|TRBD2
CASSVGTSGGLEQFF
TGTGCCAGCAGCGTAGGAACTAGCGGGGGCCTTGAGCAGTTCTTC
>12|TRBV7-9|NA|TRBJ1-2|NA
CASEQGSYGYTF
TGTGCCAGCGAGCAGGGGAGTTATGGCTACACCTTC
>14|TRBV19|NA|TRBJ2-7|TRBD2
CASQPAGGAYEQYF
TGTGCCAGCCAACCAGCGGGAGGTGCCTACGAGCAGTACTTC
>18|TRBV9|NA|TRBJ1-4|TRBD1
CASSSRPGQGAGNEKLFF
TGTGCCAGCAGCTCAAGACCGGGACAGGGGGCCGGTAATGAAAAACTGTTTTTT
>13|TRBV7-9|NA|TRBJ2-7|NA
CASRPTDSYEQYF
TGTGCCAGCCGTCCAACAGACTCCTACGAGCAGTACTTC
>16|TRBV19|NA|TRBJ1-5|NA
CASSIPAGQIWQPQHF
TGTGCCAGTAGTATCCCTGCAGGGCAGATCTGGCAGCCCCAGCATTTT
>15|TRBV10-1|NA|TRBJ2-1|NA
CASSEGVESYNEQFF
TGCGCCAGCAGTGAGGGGGTGGAGTCCTACAATGAGCAGTTCTTC
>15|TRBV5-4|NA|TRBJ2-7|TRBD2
CASSDLGGRPGEQYF
TGTGCCAGCAGCGACTTAGGCGGGAGACCTGGCGAGCAGTACTTC